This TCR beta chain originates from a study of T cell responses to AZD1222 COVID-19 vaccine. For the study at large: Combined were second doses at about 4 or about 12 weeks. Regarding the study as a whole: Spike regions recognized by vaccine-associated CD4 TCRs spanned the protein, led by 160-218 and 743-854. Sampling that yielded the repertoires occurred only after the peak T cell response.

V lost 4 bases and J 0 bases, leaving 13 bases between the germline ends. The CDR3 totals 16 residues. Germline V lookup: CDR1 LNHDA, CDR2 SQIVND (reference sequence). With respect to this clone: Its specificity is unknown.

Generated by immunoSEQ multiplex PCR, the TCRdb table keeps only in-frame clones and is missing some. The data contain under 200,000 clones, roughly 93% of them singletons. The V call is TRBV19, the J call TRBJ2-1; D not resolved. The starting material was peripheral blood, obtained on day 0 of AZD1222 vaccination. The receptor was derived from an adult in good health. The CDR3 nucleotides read TGTGCCAGTAGTAATACTGGCAGAAGCTCCTACAATGAGCAGTTCTTC. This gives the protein CASSNTGRSSYNEQFF. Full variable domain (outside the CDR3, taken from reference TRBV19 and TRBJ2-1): DGGITQSPKYLFRKEGQNVTLSCEQNLNHDAMYWYRQDPGQGLRLIYYSQIVNDFQKGDIAEGYSVSREKKESFPLTVTSAQKNPTAFYLCASSNTGRSSYNEQFFGPGTRLTVL.